One and the same sample provided the 10 T cell receptor beta chains below, sequenced in a study of blood T cells in healthy people across ages. Then a second PCR, running roughly 7 to 11 cycles, was carried out with a sample-barcoded 5' primer and a J-beta primer mix. TCRdb re-called the 5' RACE reads with MiXCR, one entry per CDR3 protein. The data hold 950,000 to 1,200,000 distinct CDR3 sequences, with about two fifths observed a single time. Sequenced material: blood. The origin of the receptors is a man between 18 and 35 years old in good health.

The chain couples TRBV7-2 to TRBJ2-5; perhaps TRBD1 as D (6 bases). CDR1 and CDR2 (germline): SGHTA, FQGNSA. The CDR3 consists of 14 residues. Trimming removed 5 bases at V and 4 bases at J, with 14 bases between. The DNA of the CDR3 is TGTGCCAGCAGCCAGAACAGGGTAGCAGAGACCCAGTACTTC. It yields the protein CASSQNRVAETQYF. The complete variable domain, with remaining parts taken from reference TRBV7-2 and TRBJ2-5, reads GAGVSQSPSNKVTEKGKDVELRCDPISGHTALYWYRQSLGQGLEFLIYFQGNSAPDKSGLPSDRFSAERTGGSVSTLTIQRTQQEDSAVYLCASSQNRVAETQYFGPGTRLLVL.

The chain is built from TRBV25-1 and TRBJ2-1; D not resolved. The CDR3 has 15 amino acids. The V end lost 3 bases, the J end lost 11 bases, and 20 bases lay between the germline ends. Germline V lookup: CDR1 MGHDK, CDR2 SYGVNS. Here the CDR3 reads CASSDYLPGKDKQFF. CDR3 coding DNA: TGTGCCAGCAGTGATTACCTCCCTGGAAAGGATAAGCAGTTCTTC.

A few counts support this clonotype. The chain carries TRBV7-9 and TRBJ2-1; D gene ambiguous. The V gene lost 5 bases and the J gene lost 4 bases, with 15 bases spanning the gap. CDR1 is SEHNR, CDR2 FQNEAQ, per germline (reference sequence). CDR3 length: 15 amino acids. The CDR3 loop is CASSPPWSPYNEQFF. As DNA, the CDR3 is TGTGCCAGCAGCCCCCCATGGAGCCCGTACAATGAGCAGTTCTTC.

This rearrangement joins TRBV10-3 to TRBJ2-1, with TRBD2 identical over 14 bases. Per germline, CDR1 ENHRY and CDR2 SYGVKD. CDR3 length equals 17 residues. Losses at the gene ends were 0 bases for V and 2 bases for J; bases not matched to a gene: 0. CDR3 nucleotides: TGTGCCATCAGTGAGTCGACTAGCGGGGGGGCCTACAATGAGCAGTTCTTC. Amino acids: CAISESTSGGAYNEQFF.

The CDR3 spells CASSYPGTTRRGYTF. DNA for the CDR3: TGTGCCAGCAGTTACCCCGGGACGACTCGTCGGGGCTACACCTTC. The genes are TRBV6-2 or TRBV6-3 and TRBJ1-2; the D gene is possibly TRBD1 (5 bases). This CDR3 is 15 amino acids long. Germline V gene sequence: CDR1 MNHEY, CDR2 SVGEGT. The V and J ends lost 2 bases and 8 bases respectively, with 18 bases between them.

V and J are TRBV18 and TRBJ1-1, with a weak D call TRBD1 (6 bases). The CDR3 sequence is 14 residues long. Trimming left V 3 bases short and J 1 base short, with 9 bases between. Germline values: CDR1 KGHSH, CDR2 LQKENI. The CDR3 here is CASSPTTGNTEAFF. CDR3 DNA sequence: TGTGCCAGCTCACCGACGACAGGGAACACTGAAGCTTTCTTT.

The chain combines TRBV27 with TRBJ1-6; no reliable D call. The CDR3 is made up of 14 amino acids. Trimming removed 3 bases from V and 4 bases from J, with 7 bases in between. In germline, CDR1 is MNHEY, CDR2 SMNVEV (reference sequence). The chain's CDR3 is CASSFKGYNSPLHF. CDR3 in DNA: TGTGCCAGCAGTTTCAAAGGGTATAATTCACCCCTCCACTTT.

The chain links TRBV18 to TRBJ2-1; the D is unclear. With the DNA end fitting TRBJ2-7 better, the J assignment may be wrong. Germline loops: CDR1 KGHSH, CDR2 LQKENI. This CDR3 region has 13 residues. CDR3 region: CASSRDEYNEQYF. For the CDR3, the DNA is TGTGCCAGCTCACGAGACGAATACAATGAGCAGTACTTC.

The rearrangement joins TRBV4-3 to TRBJ1-3; D may be TRBD1 (5 bases). Germline V CDR1 and CDR2: LGHNA, YSLEER. V was trimmed by 9 bases and J by 3 bases, leaving 21 bases between them. This CDR3 spans 16 amino acids. The CDR3 region has the DNA TGCGCCAGTAGACAAGATCTCCGGGGGGTTGGAAACACCATATATTTT. Translated, it gives CASRQDLRGVGNTIYF.

Concerning this clonotype itself: A much more abundant neighbour one base away suggests this may be a read error. The chain combines TRBV12-3 or TRBV12-4 with TRBJ2-1, with TRBD2 matching 12 bases. The CDR3 length is 14 residues. V lost 6 bases to trimming and J lost 8 bases; unmatched junction nucleotides: 5. CDR3 sequence reads: CASSPSGGADEQFF. CDR3 in DNA: TGTGCCAGCAGCCCTAGCGGGGGGGCCGATGAGCAGTTCTTC.